This entry concerns a single T cell receptor beta chain. In the original analysis: Scientists estimated how many nucleated cells there were by amplifying reference gene primers. Sequenced by immunoSEQ multiplex PCR; TCRdb stores in-frame clones only, minus some. That table supplies the V and J calls and clone size; D and trimming were determined from the DNA. The sample includes about 69,000 clones, roughly three quarters of them seen just once. The CDR3 has 16 amino acids. The V gene's germline CDR1 is LNHDA and CDR2 SQIVND (reference sequence). V lost 3 bases to trimming and J lost 8 bases, with 22 bases between them. The data are from a study of blood T cell repertoires in COVID-19.

The clonotype originates from a man in his 60s with acute or convalescent COVID-19. The chain couples TRBV19 to TRBJ1-2; perhaps TRBD1 as D (6 bases). Sequenced: peripheral blood. CDR3 loop: CASSILLANRANGYTF. Written as DNA, the CDR3 is TGTGCCAGTAGTATCCTTCTCGCCAACAGGGCGAACGGCTACACCTTC.